This T cell receptor (beta chain) emerged from a study of tumor-infiltrating lymphocytes in primary liver carcinoma. Study-wide points: The bulk unsorted samples meant that CD4+ and CD8+ repertoires went uncompared. The overlap of tumor-adjacent and tumor-blood pairs was smaller than that of tumor region pairs.

Extraction also yielded germline DNA, while blood RNA was obtained from unsorted whole blood. Chronic HBV infection affected patients, none of whom had received treatment. This clonotype was observed a single time. Antigen: not known. The missing conserved phenylalanine or tryptophan at the end of this CDR3 makes a read error likely. This CDR3 is 17 amino acids long. Germline CDR1 and CDR2: SGHDN and FVKESK. Making TCR beta cDNA involved approximately 0.5 ug total RNA and a constant-region primer. Amplification in three nested multiplex PCR rounds with slightly modified ARM-PCR gave rise to TCR beta libraries. The study ran its first two PCR rounds for around 9 cycles each, using TRBV1-TRBV30 forward primers and a C-beta reverse primer. Via MiXCR, TCRdb re-called the multiplex PCR reads, giving one row per CDR3 protein. The sample holds about 330,000 distinct CDR3 sequences, roughly two thirds seen once.

Sample: peripheral blood. The chain links TRBV14 to TRBJ2-2; TRBD2 is a possible D gene (6 bases). This receptor was obtained from a man in his forties with primary liver carcinoma and hepatitis B virus infection. The CDR3: CASSQIPRRGYTGELFI. The CDR3 DNA reads as TGTGCCAGCAGCCAAATCCCTAGGCGGGGATACACTGGGGAGCTGTTTATT.